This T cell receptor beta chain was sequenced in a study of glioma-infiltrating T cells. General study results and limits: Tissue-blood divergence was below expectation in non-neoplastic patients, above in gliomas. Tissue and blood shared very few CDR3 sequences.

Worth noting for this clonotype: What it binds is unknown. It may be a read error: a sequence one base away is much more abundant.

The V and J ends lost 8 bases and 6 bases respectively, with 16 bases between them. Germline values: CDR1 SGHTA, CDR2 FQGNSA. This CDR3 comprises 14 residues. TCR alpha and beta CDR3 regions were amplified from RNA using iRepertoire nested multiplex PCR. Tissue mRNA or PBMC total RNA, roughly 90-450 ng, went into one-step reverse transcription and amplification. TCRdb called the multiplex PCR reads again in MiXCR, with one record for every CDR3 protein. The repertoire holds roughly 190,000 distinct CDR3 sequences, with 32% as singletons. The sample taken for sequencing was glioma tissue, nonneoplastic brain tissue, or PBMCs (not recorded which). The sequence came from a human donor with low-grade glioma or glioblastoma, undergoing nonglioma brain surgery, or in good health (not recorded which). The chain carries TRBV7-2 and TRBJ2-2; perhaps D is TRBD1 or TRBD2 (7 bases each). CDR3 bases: TGTGCCAGCGGCACCGCAGGGGGGGCCGGGGAGCTGTTTTTT. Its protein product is CASGTAGGAGELFF.